This TCR beta chain was found in a study of cytomegalovirus exposure and HLA in healthy donors. This clone is a singleton in its sample. As yet, its antigen is unknown. The V end was cut by 3 bases, the J end by 4 bases, with 13 bases between. The CDR3 has 14 residues. Per the germline V gene, CDR1 is ENHRY and CDR2 is SYGVKD. The PCR contained 60 Vbeta and 13 Jbeta primers. Using immunoSEQ multiplex PCR, the repertoire was profiled, and TCRdb retains in-frame clones only, with some absent. The sample lists 65,000 to 75,000 clones, around three quarters seen once, with about 6% in the top ten. The study, taken as a whole, reports: Productive rates of about 87% or about 30% were seen for most TCR beta V segments in an earlier analysis.

This rearrangement joins TRBV10-3 to TRBJ2-7, with D possibly matching TRBD1 (6 bases). This receptor was obtained from a man in his fifties in good health and CMV-seronegative. Material for sequencing was PBMCs. CDR3 sequence reads: CAISDTGRWYEQYF. The DNA for the CDR3 is TGTGCCATCAGTGATACAGGGCGGTGGTACGAGCAGTACTTC.